This TCR beta chain was identified during a study of cytomegalovirus exposure and HLA in healthy donors. Broader study findings: Whilst most TCR sequences proved rare, a subset of public TCRs occurred across many donors. TRBV6-2, TRBV6-3 and some other V segments were excluded as indistinguishable. One later analysis reportedly identified an Asian-associated ancestry cluster that showed fewer N-insertions than the roughly 700-donor mean.

PCR was performed using 60 Vbeta and 13 Jbeta primers. The protocol was immunoSEQ multiplex PCR, while the TCRdb copy is restricted to in-frame clones and leaves out a portion. The table includes about 150,000 clones, about four fifths detected once. Remarks on this clone: Its antigen remains unidentified.

The CDR3 has 14 residues. Germline trimming cut 3 bases from V and 5 bases from J; bases unmatched to any gene: 4. The germline CDR1 and CDR2 sequences are SEHNR and FQNEAQ (reference sequence). Sequencing used PBMCs. The receptor was isolated from a man younger than 40 in good health and CMV-seropositive. The chain is built from TRBV7-9 and TRBJ2-5, with 9 bases lining up with TRBD2. The CDR3 is CASSFGTSRETQYF. The CDR3 bases are TGTGCCAGCAGCTTCGGGACTAGCAGGGAGACCCAGTACTTC.